This record concerns one T cell receptor (beta chain) sequence. The antigen is not known. The sample comes from a study of naive and memory T cell subsets. The CDR3 totals 16 residues. CDR1 and CDR2 (germline): SEHNR, FQNEAQ (reference sequence). The ends were cut back, 2 bases at V and 2 bases at J, with 15 bases in the middle. Both TRBC1 and TRBC2 were covered by a beta constant-region primer of two equimolar oligonucleotides. Nested alpha and beta constant-region primers with the SP2 primer drove four PCR rounds on ligated cDNA. Via MiXCR, TCRdb re-called the UMI-ligation and nested PCR reads, giving one row per CDR3 protein. The repertoire holds 95,000 to 110,000 distinct CDR3 sequences, with about 14% as singletons. Study outcomes and limitations: From naive to CM, EM and EMRA, diversity decreased and Gini increased. A few larger clonotypes appeared in naive repertoires, especially CD8, possibly memory cells re-expressing CD45RA. TCR abundance followed a power law differing between naive and memory subsets.

This chain uses TRBV7-9 with TRBJ2-5; the D gene is possibly TRBD2 (5 bases). The sequence derives from a human donor in good health. Sequencing used naive CD8+ T cells from blood. The CDR3 spells CASSLYQASGQETQYF. The CDR3 coding sequence is TGTGCCAGCAGCTTATACCAGGCGTCGGGACAAGAGACCCAGTACTTC.